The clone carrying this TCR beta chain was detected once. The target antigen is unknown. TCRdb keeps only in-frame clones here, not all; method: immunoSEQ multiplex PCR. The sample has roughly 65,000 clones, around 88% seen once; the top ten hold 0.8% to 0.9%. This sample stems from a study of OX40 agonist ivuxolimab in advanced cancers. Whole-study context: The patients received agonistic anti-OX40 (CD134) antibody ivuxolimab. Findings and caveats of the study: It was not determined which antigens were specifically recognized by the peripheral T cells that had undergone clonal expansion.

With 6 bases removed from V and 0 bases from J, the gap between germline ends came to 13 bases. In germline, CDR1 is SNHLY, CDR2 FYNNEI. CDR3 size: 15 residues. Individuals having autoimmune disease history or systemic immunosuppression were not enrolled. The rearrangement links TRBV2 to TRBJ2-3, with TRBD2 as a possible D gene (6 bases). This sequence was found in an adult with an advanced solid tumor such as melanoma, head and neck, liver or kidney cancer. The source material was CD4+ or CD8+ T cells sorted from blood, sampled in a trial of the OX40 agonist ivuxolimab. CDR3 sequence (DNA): TGTGCCAGCAGGCCCGGGAGCATGAGCACAGATACGCAGTATTTT. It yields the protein CASRPGSMSTDTQYF.